The 23 T cell receptor beta chains below come from one sample, sequenced in a study of a mutant IDH1 vaccine in newly diagnosed glioma. Sequenced by immunoSEQ multiplex PCR; TCRdb stores in-frame clones only, minus some. The data show approximately 92,000 clones, about 83% seen once. Noted time point: baseline, week 1 (first vaccination visit). Treatment defined: pre-vaccination baseline after standard-of-care therapy. This specimen was PBMCs, taken from a glioma patient treated with radiotherapy, temozolomide or both. The receptor source for this set is a woman between 50 and 59 years old with glioma.

As regards this clone: Relative to the germline gene, one junction end is altered; a read error may explain this. The gene calls are TRBV28 and TRBJ1-5; maybe TRBD1 (6 bases). CDR1 and CDR2 (germline): MDHEN, SYDVKM. The CDR3 is 14 residues long. The CDR3: CASVRGGSYQPQHF. The CDR3, as DNA: TGTGCCAGCGTACGAGGGGGTAGCTATCAGCCCCAGCATTTT.

This rearrangement joins TRBV7-9 to TRBJ1-2; TRBD1 matches at 9 bases. This CDR3 spans 15 amino acids. Germline V gene data show CDR1 as SEHNR and CDR2 as FQNEAQ (reference sequence). Trimming removed 3 bases from V and 0 bases from J; junction bases left unmatched: 2. The CDR3 loop is CASSLGTGTNYGYTF. CDR3 DNA: TGTGCCAGCAGCTTGGGGACAGGGACTAACTATGGCTACACCTTC.

This chain uses TRBV6-5 with TRBJ1-1; D is unclear. There are 13 residues in the CDR3. Trimming shortened V by 2 bases and J by 2 bases, and 6 bases separated the two germline ends. Germline lookup yields CDR1 MNHEY and CDR2 SVGAGI. Written as DNA, the CDR3 is TGTGCCAGCAGTTACCAGAAAAACACTGAAGCTTTCTTT. Translation gives CASSYQKNTEAFF.

V usage is TRBV7-2 and J usage is TRBJ2-2, with D unclear. Trimming took 2 bases from V and 0 from J, leaving 7 bases between them. The CDR3 totals 15 residues. CDR1 is SGHTA, CDR2 FQGNSA, per germline. The CDR3 spells CASSLRQANTGELFF. The CDR3 nucleotides are TGTGCCAGCAGCTTACGGCAGGCGAACACCGGGGAGCTGTTTTTT.

The rearrangement uses TRBV9 and TRBJ2-7; 10 nucleotides agree with TRBD1. The junction had 6 bases not matched to a gene; V was cut back by 4 bases and J by 2 bases. Germline CDR1 is SGDLS and CDR2 is YYNGEE. The CDR3 runs 15 residues. CDR3 coding DNA: TGTGCCAGCAGCAACCGGGACAGGGGTCCCTACGAGCAGTACTTC. This codes for CASSNRDRGPYEQYF.

The chain has TRBV15 and TRBJ2-3; D not certain. The V end lost 0 bases, the J end lost 9 bases, and 7 bases lay between the germline ends. The CDR3 sequence is 12 residues long. Germline CDR1 is LNHNV and CDR2 is YYDKDF (reference sequence). CDR3 amino acids: CATSRDLYTQYF. The CDR3, as DNA: TGTGCCACCAGCAGAGATCTGTACACGCAGTATTTT.

This chain links TRBV18 with TRBJ1-2, with a tentative D call TRBD1 (6 bases). Per the germline V gene, CDR1 is KGHSH and CDR2 is LQKENI. The CDR3 sequence is 15 residues long. V was trimmed by 8 bases and J by 2 bases, leaving 18 bases between them. CDR3 sequence: CASPQVAGANYGYTF. DNA for the CDR3: TGTGCCAGCCCACAGGTGGCAGGGGCGAACTATGGCTACACCTTC.

Here the CDR3 reads CASSKKRGGEQYF. Written as DNA, the CDR3 is TGTGCCAGCAGCAAAAAGAGGGGAGGCGAGCAGTACTTC. The J gene is TRBJ2-7, the V gene TRBV9; D perhaps matches TRBD2 (6 bases). Trimming removed 4 bases at V and 6 bases at J, with 14 bases between. CDR3 length equals 13 residues. CDR1 is SGDLS and CDR2 is YYNGEE in the germline V gene.

The table lists this clone with a count of one. The chain has TRBV19 and TRBJ1-2; 11 bases match TRBD1. Looked up from germline, CDR1 is LNHDA and CDR2 is SQIVND (reference sequence). The ends lost 0 bases at V and 8 bases at J; junction bases unmatched: 5. This CDR3 contains 15 residues. DNA of the CDR3: TGTGCCAGTAGTATAGATGGACAGGGGGCTGGAGGCTACACCTTC. Residues: CASSIDGQGAGGYTF. The whole variable domain, remainder taken from reference TRBV19 and TRBJ1-2, is DGGITQSPKYLFRKEGQNVTLSCEQNLNHDAMYWYRQDPGQGLRLIYYSQIVNDFQKGDIAEGYSVSREKKESFPLTVTSAQKNPTAFYLCASSIDGQGAGGYTFGSGTRLTVV.

The chain recombines TRBV21-1 with TRBJ2-5; no check of the table's D call, TRBD2, against the DNA was made. TRBV21-1 is a documented pseudogene. There are 19 residues in the CDR3. For the CDR3, the DNA is TGTGCCAGCAGCAAAGGGGCGGATGGAGCGGGCCCTGCACTGGAGACCCAGTACTTC. It codes for CASSKGADGAGPALETQYF.

The chain joins TRBV5-1 to TRBJ1-1; D unclear. Germline CDR1 reads SGHRS; CDR2 reads YFSETQ. Trimming removed 2 bases at V and 4 bases at J, with 12 bases between. CDR3 length: 14 residues. CDR3 DNA: TGCGCCAGCAGCTTTAAACGCGGGGTCACTGAAGCTTTCTTT. It codes for CASSFKRGVTEAFF.

The V gene is TRBV18, the J gene TRBJ1-2; D remains unclear. CDR1 KGHSH and CDR2 LQKENI come from the germline V gene. This CDR3 contains 14 residues. Trimming shortened V by 3 bases and J by 13 bases, and 21 bases separated the two germline ends. This CDR3 is CASSPHRAADGSTF. CDR3 bases: TGTGCCAGCTCACCTCATCGGGCAGCGGACGGGAGCACCTTC.

The rearrangement links TRBV11-2 to TRBJ2-5; D may be TRBD1 (6 bases). Germline CDR1 and CDR2: SGHAT and FQNNGV. Trimming shortened V by 3 bases and J by 5 bases, and 13 bases separated the two germline ends. This CDR3 has 14 amino acids. The CDR3 coding sequence is TGTGCCAGCAGCTTCAGGGGTCCTTGGGAGACCCAGTACTTC. Translation gives CASSFRGPWETQYF.

The V call is TRBV27, the J call TRBJ2-6; D uncertain. Looked up from germline, CDR1 is MNHEY and CDR2 is SMNVEV (reference sequence). V gave up 3 bases and J gave up 4 bases, with 13 bases separating them. CDR3 length: 16 residues. The CDR3: CASSFSYPTGANVLTF. The CDR3 DNA reads TGTGCCAGCAGTTTTAGCTACCCTACGGGGGCCAACGTCCTGACTTTC. The whole variable domain, filled in from reference TRBV27 and TRBJ2-6, reads EAQVTQNPRYLITVTGKKLTVTCSQNMNHEYMSWYRQDPGLGLRQIYYSMNVEVTDKGDVPEGYKVSRKEKRNFPLILESPSPNQTSLYFCASSFSYPTGANVLTFGAGSRLTVL.

The chain joins TRBV25-1 to TRBJ1-4; perhaps TRBD1 as D (5 bases). CDR1 and CDR2 (germline): MGHDK, SYGVNS. The V end lost 11 bases, the J end lost 3 bases, and 10 bases lay between the germline ends. This CDR3 is 12 amino acids long. The CDR3 DNA sequence: TGTGCCGCAGGGTCAGCTAATGAAAAACTGTTTTTT. It translates to CAAGSANEKLFF.

The V call is TRBV19, the J call TRBJ1-2; D is uncertain. CDR1 is LNHDA and CDR2 is SQIVND in the germline V gene (reference sequence). Deletions cut 4 bases from V and 5 bases from J, with 17 bases between. The CDR3 consists of 15 residues. The CDR3 nucleotides read TGTGCCAGTAGTACTACCGGACTTATGGAGTATGGCTACACCTTC. Translating it yields CASSTTGLMEYGYTF.

The gene calls are TRBV4-3 and TRBJ2-2; 7 bases are shared with TRBD1. This CDR3 has 16 residues. Germline assignment: CDR1 LGHNA and CDR2 YSLEER. V was clipped by 4 bases and J by 2 bases; unmatched bases: 7. The DNA of the CDR3 is TGCGCCAGCAGCCTAGGGACAGAAACTAACACCGGGGAGCTGTTTTTT. The encoded protein is CASSLGTETNTGELFF.

The V and J genes are TRBV19 and TRBJ1-1; D is undetermined. The CDR3 covers 13 residues. Trimming pared 4 bases from V and 4 bases from J, leaving 10 bases between. CDR1 is LNHDA and CDR2 is SQIVND in the germline V gene (reference sequence). The CDR3 DNA sequence: TGTGCCAGTAGTAAGAGGGAGGGCACTGAAGCTTTCTTT. Translation: CASSKREGTEAFF.

The V and J genes are TRBV5-4 and TRBJ2-5; possibly TRBD1 or TRBD2 for D (5 bases each). Germline CDR1 SGHNT, CDR2 YYREEE (reference sequence). The CDR3 extends over 15 amino acids. The V end lost 6 bases, the J end lost 0 bases, and 15 bases lay between the germline ends. The CDR3 region has the DNA TGTGCCAGCACCCCGGGGCCTACAAACCAAGAGACCCAGTACTTC. It yields the protein CASTPGPTNQETQYF.

The J gene is TRBJ1-2, the V gene TRBV29-1; D call uncertain. Germline CDR1 is SQVTM and CDR2 is ANQGSEA. This CDR3 is 13 amino acids long. The V and J ends lost 4 bases and 5 bases respectively, with 14 bases between them. The CDR3 bases are TGCAGCGTTGGAGGAGATCTCACTTATGGCTACACCTTC. Translating gives CSVGGDLTYGYTF.

This clone was seen a few times. The gene calls are TRBV5-6 and TRBJ2-7; D might be TRBD2 (5 bases). The germline V gene has CDR1 SGHDT and CDR2 YYEEEE. The CDR3 covers 15 residues. Trimming pared 3 bases from V and 0 bases from J, leaving 13 bases between. CDR3 in amino acids: CASSSGLGSSYEQYF. The CDR3 coding sequence is TGTGCCAGCAGCTCCGGGCTGGGGAGCTCCTACGAGCAGTACTTC.

The CDR3 spells CASSVEEGPFIPTTNEKLFF. CDR3 bases: TGCGCCAGCAGCGTAGAAGAGGGCCCCTTCATCCCGACAACTAATGAAAAACTGTTTTTT. The rearrangement uses TRBV10-1 and TRBJ1-4; D remains unclear. Germline-derived CDR1 and CDR2 are WNHNN and SYGVQD (reference sequence). Trimming shortened V by 6 bases and J by 0 bases, and 26 bases separated the two germline ends. The CDR3 has 20 amino acids.

The genes are TRBV18 and TRBJ2-2; D remains unclear. The CDR3 totals 11 residues. V was pared by 2 bases and J by 8 bases, with 3 bases between. Germline V gene data show CDR1 as KGHSH and CDR2 as LQKENI. CDR3 DNA: TGTGCCAGCTCACCAGCTGGGGAGCTGTTTTTT. This encodes CASSPAGELFF.